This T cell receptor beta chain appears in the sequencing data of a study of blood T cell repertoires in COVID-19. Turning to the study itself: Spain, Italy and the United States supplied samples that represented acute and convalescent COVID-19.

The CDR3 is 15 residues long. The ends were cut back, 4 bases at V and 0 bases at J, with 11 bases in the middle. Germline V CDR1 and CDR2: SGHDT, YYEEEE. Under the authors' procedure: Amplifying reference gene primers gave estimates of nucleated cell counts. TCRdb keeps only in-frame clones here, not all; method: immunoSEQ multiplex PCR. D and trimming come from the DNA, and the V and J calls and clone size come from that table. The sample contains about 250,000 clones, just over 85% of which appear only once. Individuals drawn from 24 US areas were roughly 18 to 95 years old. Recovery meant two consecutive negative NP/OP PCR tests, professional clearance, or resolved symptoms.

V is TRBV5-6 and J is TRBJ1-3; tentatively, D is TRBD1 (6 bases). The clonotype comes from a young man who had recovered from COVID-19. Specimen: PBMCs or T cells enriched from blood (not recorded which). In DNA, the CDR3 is TGTGCCAGCAGCCCGTCAGGGGACTCTGGAAACACCATATATTTT. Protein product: CASSPSGDSGNTIYF.